A selection of T cell receptor beta chains follows, all from one sample in a study of CD8 T cells in ankylosing spondylitis. TCRdb re-called the 5' RACE reads with MiXCR, one entry per CDR3 protein. This table has around 160,000 distinct CDR3 sequences, 11% appearing once. Input material: blood, either unsorted or a sorted T cell fraction (not recorded which). These receptors originate from a male donor with ankylosing spondylitis or in good health (not recorded which). The CDR3 runs from the conserved cysteine through the conserved F or W. Each record gives: V gene, J gene, D gene, clone size, CDR3 DNA, CDR3 protein. The D gene is left open where the match is weak. Clone size is given for some rows only: seen once, a few or many times, or a class if the clone is expanded.

V: TRBV5-4; J: TRBJ1-5; D: NA; size: many; DNA: TGTGCCAGCAGCTTGGACGGGGGCGGGAATCAGCCCCAGCATTTT; CDR3: CASSLDGGGNQPQHF
V: TRBV5-6; J: TRBJ1-2; D: NA; size: NA; DNA: TGTGCCAGCAGCTTGGCCATCATAGGAGGGGACGGTAACTATGGCTACACCTTC; CDR3: CASSLAIIGGDGNYGYTF
V: TRBV5-1; J: TRBJ2-7; D: TRBD2; size: NA; DNA: TGCGCCAGCAGCAAGGGACTAGCGGGACAAGAGAGCTCCTACGAGCAGTACTTC; CDR3: CASSKGLAGQESSYEQYF
V: TRBV7-9; J: TRBJ1-1; D: NA; size: few; DNA: TGTGCCAGCAGACGACAGTATAACACTGAAGCTTTCTTT; CDR3: CASRRQYNTEAFF
V: TRBV7-9; J: TRBJ2-3; D: TRBD2; size: few; DNA: TGTGCCAGCAGCCCAAGGACTAGCGGGGCAGATACGCAGTATTTT; CDR3: CASSPRTSGADTQYF
V: TRBV5-5; J: TRBJ2-3; D: TRBD1; size: NA; DNA: TGTGCCAGCGGGAGGACAGGGGGCACAGATACGCAGTATTTT; CDR3: CASGRTGGTDTQYF
V: TRBV6-5; J: TRBJ1-2; D: NA; size: many; DNA: TGTGCCAGCAGTTACTCGAAAGGGCCTTATGGCTACACCTTC; CDR3: CASSYSKGPYGYTF
V: TRBV12-3/TRBV12-4; J: TRBJ2-5; D: NA; size: many; DNA: TGTGCCAGCAGCCCCCACGGCGGTGAGACCCAGTACTTC; CDR3: CASSPHGGETQYF
V: TRBV6-5; J: TRBJ1-6; D: NA; size: many; DNA: TGTGTAACAGGGTATAATTCACCCCTCCACTTT; CDR3: CVTGYNSPLHF
V: TRBV7-9; J: TRBJ2-3; D: TRBD1; size: many; DNA: TGTGCCAGCAGCCCTCGACAGGGCGTGACAGATACGCAGTATTTT; CDR3: CASSPRQGVTDTQYF
V: TRBV12-3/TRBV12-4; J: TRBJ2-7; D: NA; size: many; DNA: TGTGCCAGCAGTGGACTCTCCACCTACGAGCAGTACTTC; CDR3: CASSGLSTYEQYF
V: TRBV25-1; J: TRBJ1-1; D: NA; size: many; DNA: TGTGCCAGCAGTGAACGGCTGAACACTGAAGCTTTCTTT; CDR3: CASSERLNTEAFF
V: TRBV18; J: TRBJ1-5; D: NA; size: NA; DNA: TGTGCCAGCTCGGGAGAACAGATTAGCAATCAGCCCCAGCATTTT; CDR3: CASSGEQISNQPQHF
V: TRBV6-1; J: TRBJ1-1; D: NA; size: NA; DNA: TGTGCCAGCAGTATCTCCAGGGTCACTGAAGCTTTCTTT; CDR3: CASSISRVTEAFF
V: TRBV6-5; J: TRBJ2-4; D: TRBD1; size: many; DNA: TGTGCCAGCAGTTACCCGGACAGGGGGGACATTCAGTACTTC; CDR3: CASSYPDRGDIQYF
V: TRBV12-3/TRBV12-4; J: TRBJ2-7; D: TRBD1; size: NA; DNA: TGTGCCAGCAATCCCGGGACAGGGAGTACCGAGCAGTACTTC; CDR3: CASNPGTGSTEQYF
V: TRBV6-1; J: TRBJ1-2; D: NA; size: many; DNA: TGTGCCAGCAGTGAAATAGGTATCACCTTC; CDR3: CASSEIGITF
V: TRBV6-5; J: TRBJ1-1; D: NA; size: many; DNA: TGTGCCAGCAGTTACTCAGGGAATGGTGGAGCTTTCTTT; CDR3: CASSYSGNGGAFF
V: TRBV5-6; J: TRBJ2-2; D: NA; size: few; DNA: TGTGCCAGCAGCCCGGGACGGCACGGGGAGCTGTTTTTT; CDR3: CASSPGRHGELFF
V: TRBV6-5; J: TRBJ2-6; D: TRBD1; size: NA; DNA: TGTGCCAGCAGTTACACAGGGGGCTCGGGGGCCAACGTCCTGACTTTC; CDR3: CASSYTGGSGANVLTF
V: TRBV3-1; J: TRBJ2-3; D: NA; size: many; DNA: TGTGCCAGCAGCTGGACAGCCGTTAGCACAGATACGCAGTATTTT; CDR3: CASSWTAVSTDTQYF
V: TRBV20-1; J: TRBJ2-1; D: TRBD2; size: many; DNA: TGCAGTGCCACGTATGGTAGCGGGAGGTTGGATGAGCAGTTCTTC; CDR3: CSATYGSGRLDEQFF
V: TRBV5-1; J: TRBJ2-7; D: NA; size: many; DNA: TGCGCCAGCAGCGCCTTCGGGACACCCTCCTACGAGCAGTACTTC; CDR3: CASSAFGTPSYEQYF